This is a list of T cell receptor beta chains from one sample in a study of human T cells and chemical hapten exposure. TCRdb reprocessed the RACE reads with MiXCR, giving one entry per CDR3 protein. Among approximately 90,000 distinct CDR3 sequences, over 9.5% were seen once, and the ten largest hold 2.2%. This specimen was whole blood, taken in connection with sensitization to the hapten diphenylcyclopropenone (DPC). Receptor source: a man in his forties with alopecia areata. Some clones in this sample may be carry-over from other donors' samples. CDR3s include the opening cysteine and the closing phenylalanine or tryptophan. Each record gives: D gene, clone size, J gene, V gene, CDR3 protein, CDR3 DNA. D genes are given only for firm matches. Clone size, where shown, is once, few, many, or a class for clones that have expanded.

D: .; size: few; J: TRBJ1-1; V: TRBV28; CDR3: CASSLIGIEAFF; DNA: TGTGCCAGCAGTTTAATAGGTATTGAAGCTTTCTTT
D: .; size: .; J: TRBJ2-5; V: TRBV18; CDR3: CASSPPKKTQYF; DNA: TGTGCCAGCTCACCACCGAAAAAGACCCAGTACTTC
D: TRBD2; size: .; J: TRBJ2-3; V: TRBV27; CDR3: CASSSKGLAGGHMWTDTQYF; DNA: TGTGCCAGCAGTTCAAAGGGACTAGCGGGAGGACACATGTGGACAGATACGCAGTATTTT
D: TRBD1; size: .; J: TRBJ2-2; V: TRBV7-3; CDR3: CASSLRGQGATGELFF; DNA: TGTGCCAGCAGCTTACGGGGACAGGGGGCAACCGGGGAGCTGTTTTTT
D: TRBD1; size: few; J: TRBJ1-2; V: TRBV6-1; CDR3: CASSGTGVGYGYTF; DNA: TGTGCCAGCAGTGGCACAGGGGTGGGCTATGGCTACACCTTC
D: .; size: few; J: TRBJ2-7; V: TRBV9; CDR3: CASSVGGVSEQYF; DNA: TGTGCCAGCAGCGTAGGGGGGGTGAGCGAGCAGTACTTC
D: .; size: .; J: TRBJ2-2; V: TRBV28; CDR3: CASRTRNTGELFF; DNA: TGTGCCAGCAGGACTAGAAACACCGGGGAGCTGTTTTTT
D: .; size: .; J: TRBJ2-3; V: TRBV6-1; CDR3: CASSGQAGQPIMDTQYF; DNA: TGTGCCAGCAGTGGACAAGCGGGACAGCCGATCATGGATACGCAGTATTTT
D: .; size: many; J: TRBJ1-4; V: TRBV16; CDR3: CASSPDAATNEKLFF; DNA: TGTGCCAGCAGCCCGGACGCAGCAACTAATGAAAAACTGTTTTTT
D: .; size: many; J: TRBJ1-4; V: TRBV3-1; CDR3: CASSQASGADEKLFF; DNA: TGTGCCAGCAGCCAAGCCTCTGGGGCGGATGAAAAACTGTTTTTT
D: .; size: many; J: TRBJ2-1; V: TRBV6-5; CDR3: CASRRASGNYNEQFF; DNA: TGTGCCAGCCGCCGGGCCAGCGGAAATTACAATGAGCAGTTCTTC
D: .; size: few; J: TRBJ1-4; V: TRBV4-1; CDR3: CASSQGGPDEKLFF; DNA: TGCGCCAGCAGCCAAGGAGGGCCGGATGAAAAACTGTTTTTT
D: .; size: .; J: TRBJ2-5; V: TRBV5-1; CDR3: CASSLGVGARQETQYF; DNA: TGCGCCAGCAGCTTGGGAGTAGGGGCACGCCAAGAGACCCAGTACTTC
D: .; size: medium-sized; J: TRBJ2-3; V: TRBV15; CDR3: CATSSTVSTDTQYF; DNA: TGTGCCACCAGCAGCACAGTTAGCACAGATACGCAGTATTTT
D: TRBD1; size: few; J: TRBJ2-7; V: TRBV20-1; CDR3: CSASRTGEVYEQYF; DNA: TGCAGTGCTAGCCGGACAGGGGAGGTCTACGAGCAGTACTTC
D: TRBD2; size: many; J: TRBJ2-1; V: TRBV20-1; CDR3: CSARGPGRAGSYNEQFF; DNA: TGCAGTGCTAGAGGCCCCGGGAGGGCCGGCTCCTACAATGAGCAGTTCTTC
D: TRBD2; size: .; J: TRBJ2-1; V: TRBV19; CDR3: CASNSGREADDGEQFF; DNA: TGTGCCAGTAATAGCGGGAGGGAGGCGGACGACGGTGAGCAGTTCTTC
D: TRBD2; size: .; J: TRBJ2-1; V: TRBV7-3; CDR3: CASSPKTSGSYNEQFF; DNA: TGTGCCAGCAGCCCGAAAACTAGCGGGAGTTACAATGAGCAGTTCTTC
D: .; size: .; J: TRBJ2-1; V: TRBV4-3; CDR3: CASSQDLASYNEQFF; DNA: TGCGCCAGCAGCCAAGATCTAGCCTCCTACAATGAGCAGTTCTTC
D: .; size: few; J: TRBJ1-1; V: TRBV2; CDR3: CASSAVRGSGGEAFF; DNA: TGTGCCAGCAGTGCGGTCCGGGGGTCCGGGGGTGAAGCTTTCTTT